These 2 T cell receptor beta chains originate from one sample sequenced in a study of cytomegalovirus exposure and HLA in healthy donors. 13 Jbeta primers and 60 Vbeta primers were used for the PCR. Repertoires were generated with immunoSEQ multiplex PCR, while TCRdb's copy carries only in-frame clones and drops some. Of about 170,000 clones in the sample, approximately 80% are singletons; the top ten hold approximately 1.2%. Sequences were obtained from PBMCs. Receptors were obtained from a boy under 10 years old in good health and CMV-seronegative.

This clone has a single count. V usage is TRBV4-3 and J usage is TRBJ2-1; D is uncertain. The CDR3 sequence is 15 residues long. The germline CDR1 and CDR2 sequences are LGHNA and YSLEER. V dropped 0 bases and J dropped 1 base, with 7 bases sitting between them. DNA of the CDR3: TGCGCCAGCAGCCAAGATCAAAATTCCTACAATGAGCAGTTCTTC. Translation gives CASSQDQNSYNEQFF.

CDR3 nucleotide sequence: TGTGCCAGCAGCTTAGGTCCGGGGGGCCAGCCCCAGCATTTT. Protein sequence: CASSLGPGGQPQHF. The rearrangement joins TRBV7-7 to TRBJ1-5; tentatively, D is TRBD1 (6 bases). Germline V gene data show CDR1 as SSHAT and CDR2 as FNYEAQ (reference sequence). The ends were cut back, 1 base at V and 7 bases at J, with 11 bases in the middle. This CDR3 has 14 residues.